The rows below give T cell receptor beta chains drawn from one sample of a study of cytomegalovirus exposure and HLA in healthy donors. Assay: immunoSEQ multiplex PCR; the TCRdb copy retains only in-frame clones and omits some. Found here are more than 200,000 clones, more than 60% of them singletons; the top ten hold approximately 0.22%. The sample comprised PBMCs. The receptors shown here come from a girl aged 2-10 years in good health and CMV-seronegative. The CDR3 runs from the conserved cysteine through the conserved F or W. A D gene is named only where the DNA matches it firmly. Size is stated for part of the rows, as once, few or many counts, or as a class when the clone is expanded.

v_gene: TRBV7-7; j_gene: TRBJ2-5; d_gene: .; abundance: .; CDR3aa: CATSAGQIQETQYF; CDR3nt: TGTGCCACCTCGGCGGGACAGATCCAAGAGACCCAGTACTTC
v_gene: TRBV27; j_gene: TRBJ2-7; d_gene: .; abundance: .; CDR3aa: CAIALGPYYEQYF; CDR3nt: TGTGCCATCGCCTTGGGGCCATACTACGAGCAGTACTTC
v_gene: TRBV6-5; j_gene: TRBJ2-7; d_gene: .; abundance: .; CDR3aa: CASRPQGFGEQYF; CDR3nt: TGTGCCAGCAGACCCCAGGGCTTCGGGGAGCAGTACTTC
v_gene: TRBV7-9; j_gene: TRBJ2-7; d_gene: .; abundance: .; CDR3aa: CSSSSGLPLSYEQYF; CDR3nt: TGTTCCAGCAGCTCAGGACTCCCTCTATCCTACGAGCAGTACTTC
v_gene: TRBV9; j_gene: TRBJ1-2; d_gene: .; abundance: .; CDR3aa: CASSPQFSRNYGYTF; CDR3nt: TGTGCCAGCAGCCCACAGTTCTCCCGGAACTATGGCTACACCTTC
v_gene: TRBV25-1; j_gene: TRBJ2-1; d_gene: TRBD2; abundance: once; CDR3aa: CASSEILRSSGGRLFF; CDR3nt: TGTGCCAGCAGTGAAATCTTACGTTCGAGCGGGGGGAGGTTGTTCTTC
v_gene: TRBV30; j_gene: TRBJ1-3; d_gene: TRBD1; abundance: .; CDR3aa: CACGGQGSGNTIYF; CDR3nt: TGTGCCTGCGGGGGACAGGGCTCTGGAAACACCATATATTTT
v_gene: TRBV7-9; j_gene: TRBJ2-7; d_gene: .; abundance: .; CDR3aa: CSSSLLAPSASYEQYF; CDR3nt: TGTTCCAGCAGCTTATTAGCGCCTAGCGCGTCCTACGAGCAGTACTTC
v_gene: TRBV25-1; j_gene: TRBJ1-2; d_gene: .; abundance: .; CDR3aa: CASSEFGLAYGYTF; CDR3nt: TGTGCCAGCAGTGAATTCGGGTTAGCCTATGGCTACACCTTC
v_gene: TRBV25-1; j_gene: TRBJ2-4; d_gene: TRBD1; abundance: .; CDR3aa: CASSESLTGSPKNIQYF; CDR3nt: TGTGCCAGCAGTGAATCCCTGACAGGGTCACCGAAAAACATTCAGTACTTC
v_gene: TRBV23-1; j_gene: TRBJ2-3; d_gene: .; abundance: .; CDR3aa: CASSHFGVGSGGDTQYF; CDR3nt: TGCGCCAGCAGTCATTTCGGGGTCGGGAGTGGTGGAGATACGCAGTATTTT
v_gene: TRBV5-6; j_gene: TRBJ1-2; d_gene: .; abundance: .; CDR3aa: CASSLGVWGQGNYGYTF; CDR3nt: TGTGCCAGCAGCTTGGGGGTATGGGGTCAGGGGAACTATGGCTACACCTTC
v_gene: TRBV6-5; j_gene: TRBJ2-1; d_gene: TRBD1; abundance: .; CDR3aa: CASSDRGYNEQFF; CDR3nt: TGTGCCAGCAGTGACAGGGGCTACAATGAGCAGTTCTTC
v_gene: TRBV4-1; j_gene: TRBJ1-5; d_gene: .; abundance: .; CDR3aa: CASSQDNRWAQPQHF; CDR3nt: TGCGCCAGCAGCCAAGATAACAGGTGGGCCCAGCCCCAGCATTTT
v_gene: TRBV29-1; j_gene: TRBJ2-7; d_gene: .; abundance: .; CDR3aa: CSVGAGELYEQYF; CDR3nt: TGCAGCGTTGGGGCAGGTGAATTATACGAGCAGTACTTC
v_gene: TRBV5-1; j_gene: TRBJ1-3; d_gene: TRBD1; abundance: .; CDR3aa: CASSLGQGASGNTIYF; CDR3nt: TGCGCCAGCAGCTTGGGTCAGGGGGCATCGGGAAACACCATATATTTT
v_gene: TRBV6-5; j_gene: TRBJ2-1; d_gene: TRBD2; abundance: .; CDR3aa: CASSTSGRAGEQFF; CDR3nt: TGTGCCAGCAGTACTAGCGGGAGGGCCGGTGAGCAGTTCTTC
v_gene: TRBV18; j_gene: TRBJ2-5; d_gene: TRBD1; abundance: .; CDR3aa: CASSPRTGTGIQETQYF; CDR3nt: TGTGCCAGCTCACCACGCACCGGGACAGGGATTCAAGAGACCCAGTACTTC
v_gene: TRBV5-1; j_gene: TRBJ1-2; d_gene: TRBD1; abundance: .; CDR3aa: CASSLGDSIYYGYTF; CDR3nt: TGCGCCAGCAGCTTGGGGGACAGCATTTACTATGGCTACACCTTC
v_gene: TRBV5-4; j_gene: TRBJ2-6; d_gene: .; abundance: .; CDR3aa: CASSSTGVISGANVLTF; CDR3nt: TGTGCCAGCAGCTCGACAGGTGTCATCTCTGGGGCCAACGTCCTGACTTTC
v_gene: TRBV9; j_gene: TRBJ1-2; d_gene: TRBD1; abundance: once; CDR3aa: CASSVATGGHYGYTF; CDR3nt: TGTGCCAGCAGCGTAGCGACAGGGGGCCACTATGGCTACACCTTC
v_gene: TRBV7-2; j_gene: TRBJ2-1; d_gene: .; abundance: .; CDR3aa: CASSEVVAGYNEQFF; CDR3nt: TGTGCCAGCAGCGAAGTGGTCGCGGGTTACAATGAGCAGTTCTTC